This T cell receptor (beta chain) originates from a study of T cells in Graves' hyperthyroidism and ophthalmopathy (dated by TCRdb to between 2019 and 2020). Context from the whole study: Peripheral blood samples were taken at initial diagnosis, before any treatment was given. TCR V-J signatures able to tell the groups apart were searched for in a discovery cohort of approximately 95 patients, of whom roughly 42 had Graves' ophthalmopathy and about 55 had stable Graves' hyperthyroidism. An independent validation cohort of under 20 hyperthyroidism patients and approximately 16 patients who later progressed to ophthalmopathy tested prospective prediction of ophthalmopathy. For training and testing, the roughly 97 patients in the discovery cohort were randomly divided in a 7:3 ratio. In over five Graves' hyperthyroidism patients, the study also compared T-cell repertoires from thyroid tissue with T-cell repertoires from blood. After blood sampling, hyperthyroidism patients were treated with methimazole at a starting dose of 30 mg daily, and ophthalmopathy patients were treated with high-dose intravenous methylprednisolone. The paper describes TCR Vbeta CDR3 sequencing of around 130 peripheral blood samples, made up of 43 ophthalmopathy patients, roughly 72 hyperthyroidism patients and 17 progressor patients.

On this clonotype: Its antigen has not been determined. Qualities for individual bases were not recorded, and no much larger clone is one base off.

Stable Graves' hyperthyroidism was defined as the absence of progression to ophthalmopathy over 18 months of follow-up. The hyperthyroidism patients were between 18 and 65 years old and newly diagnosed, with a disease duration of less than 2 months. Any patient with an uncontrolled infection, another autoimmune disease, pregnancy or lactation was excluded. Diagnoses were based on clinical symptoms, serum thyroxine and TRAb, thyroid ultrasound and orbital computed tomography. PBMCs were separated from roughly 10 ml of fresh peripheral blood using Ficoll-Paque density gradient centrifugation. Total RNA was extracted with Trizol reagent, and quality was checked on an Agilent 2100 Bioanalyzer. TCR beta CDR3 regions were amplified from RNA transcripts. The TCR CDR3 was subjected to a first round of RT-PCR using the HTBI primer set and the Qiagen OneStep RT-PCR kit. The libraries were constructed in a second round of multiplex PCR and then size-selected and purified. Sequencing of the libraries was done on an Illumina HiSeq2000 using paired-end 100 bp reads. As for the original processing: Raw data were processed with SOAPnuke, discarding reads with adapters, uncalled bases, mean Phred below 15, or no exact constant-primer or identifier match. COPE v1.2.5 was used to merge the high-quality paired reads, and each unique nucleotide sequence was defined as a clonotype. MiTCR v1.1 was used to align clonotypes to the IMGT TRBV, TRBD and TRBJ reference segments. The analysis included only V-J combinations with a frequency above 0.0001, which together covered roughly 99% of the repertoires. A TCS score was defined as the ratio of F50 (clonal expansion) to E x V (chaos), with BLOSUM62-based TCRdist applied between CDR3 peptides within each V-J. Welch's t-statistics and random forest reduced roughly 540 V-J features to fewer than 15, which were used in a naive Bayes classifier (R e1071). TCRdb handled the public reads itself, with Q25 trimming in fastp and clone calling in MiXCR, and kept productive beta chains. When rows share a CDR3 protein, they turn into one entry using the most common DNA and genes. These V and J calls derive from TCRdb rather than the authors' analysis. The table for this sample lists around 340,000 distinct CDR3 sequences; roughly 17% of them were counted only once. 33% of the sample comes from the top ten.

Findings and caveats that apply to the study as a whole: Sample size was not statistically predetermined, and blinding of investigators to group allocation was not performed. During validation, the model predicted progression to ophthalmopathy a median of about 6.3 months ahead of onset, with roughly 65% sensitivity and 72.22% specificity. A 13 V-J signature model separated ophthalmopathy from stable hyperthyroidism, with nearly 90% sensitivity and roughly 81% specificity in cross-validation and 80%/75% in testing. Blood samples also contained most of the expanded thyroid clonotypes (frequency above 0.001), which suggests that blood repertoires may reflect thyroid immune responses.

The germline V gene encodes CDR1 GTSNPN and CDR2 SVGIG (reference sequence). Trimming takes 2 bases off V and 2 bases off J; junction bases not matched to a gene: 13. From cysteine to phenylalanine, the CDR3 is 17 amino acids long. Of all the DNA, just the CDR3 is kept, 51 bases in frame from base 1. Sequencing used blood. This TCR was sampled from a man younger than 45 with Graves' hyperthyroidism. The chain is made from TRBV30 and TRBJ2-7; TRBD2 agrees with 9 junctional bases. The CDR3 region has the sequence CAWSPPPRLAVTYEQYF. The sequenced DNA: TGTGCCTGGAGTCCCCCCCCTAGACTAGCGGTTACCTACGAGCAGTACTTC.